One sample yielded the 3 T cell receptor beta chains listed below, sequenced in a study of blood T cell repertoires in COVID-19. Here immunoSEQ multiplex PCR was the method, and the copy in TCRdb shows in-frame clones only, minus some. Among hundreds of thousands of clones listed, roughly 85% were seen once. The sequenced sample consisted of PBMCs or T cells enriched from blood (not recorded which). The receptors were sampled from a woman aged 40 to 50 who had recovered from COVID-19.

The chain couples TRBV4-3 to TRBJ2-1, with TRBD2 matching over 7 bases. V gave up 0 bases and J gave up 1 base; unmatched junction bases: 6. CDR3 length equals 17 residues. Germline V lookup: CDR1 LGHNA, CDR2 YSLEER. Here the CDR3 DNA reads TGCGCCAGCAGCCAAGATACCCCTAGCGGATCCTACAATGAGCAGTTCTTC. Translation: CASSQDTPSGSYNEQFF.

The sample holds a few counts of this clone. The rearrangement joins TRBV7-6 to TRBJ2-2; D is uncertain. Germline values: CDR1 SGHVS, CDR2 FNYEAQ. This CDR3 has 16 residues. V lost 1 base to trimming and J lost 2 bases, with 11 bases between them. The CDR3 nucleotides read TGTGCCAGCAGCTTAGATGTACAGCTAAACACCGGGGAGCTGTTTTTT. It specifies CASSLDVQLNTGELFF.

This clone was seen a few times. Within the sample, other DNA sequences also encode this same CDR3. This chain connects TRBV27 to TRBJ2-7; the match to TRBD1 covers 7 bases. V lost 5 bases and J lost 4; bases outside the gene matches: 2. The CDR3 extends over 12 amino acids. The germline CDR1 and CDR2 sequences are MNHEY and SMNVEV (reference sequence). The chain's CDR3 is CASSRQGYEQYF. For the CDR3, the DNA is TGTGCCAGCAGTCGACAGGGATACGAGCAGTACTTC.